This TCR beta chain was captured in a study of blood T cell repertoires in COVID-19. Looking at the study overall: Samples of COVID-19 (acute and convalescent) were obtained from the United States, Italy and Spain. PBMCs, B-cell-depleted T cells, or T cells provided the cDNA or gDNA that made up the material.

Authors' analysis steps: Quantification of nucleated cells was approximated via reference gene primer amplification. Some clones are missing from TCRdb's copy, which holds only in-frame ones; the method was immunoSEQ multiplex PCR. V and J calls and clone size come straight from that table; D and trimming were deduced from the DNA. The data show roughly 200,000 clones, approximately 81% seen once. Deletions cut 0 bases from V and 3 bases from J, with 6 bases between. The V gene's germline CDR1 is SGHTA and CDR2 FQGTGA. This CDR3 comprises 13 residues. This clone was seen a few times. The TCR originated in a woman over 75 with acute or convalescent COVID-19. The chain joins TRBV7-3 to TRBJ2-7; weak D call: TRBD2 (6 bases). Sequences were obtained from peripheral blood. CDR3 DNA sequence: TGTGCCAGCAGCTTAACGCGGGGCTACGAGCAGTACTTC. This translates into CASSLTRGYEQYF.